The entry below describes one T cell receptor (beta chain). The CDR3 is made up of 13 amino acids. Trimming took off 8 bases at V and 10 bases at J, with 18 bases between the two ends. The germline CDR1 and CDR2 sequences are MNHEY and SMNVEV (reference sequence). This record comes from a study of cytomegalovirus exposure and HLA in healthy donors. 13 Jbeta primers and 60 Vbeta primers were used for the PCR. TCRdb's table, derived via immunoSEQ multiplex PCR, lists solely in-frame clones and lacks some. The table shows roughly 71,000 clones, with 65% to 70% occurring only once. The source of this sequence is a man between 35 and 55 years old in good health and CMV-seropositive. Sequenced material: PBMCs. This chain connects TRBV27 to TRBJ2-1; D is perhaps TRBD2 (5 bases). In DNA, the CDR3 is TGTGCCAGCTCCTACGGGGTTTCGCAGGAGCAGTTCTTC. It specifies CASSYGVSQEQFF.